This TCR beta chain was obtained from a study of blood T cell repertoires in COVID-19. Across the study: COVID-19 samples, acute and convalescent, were from the United States, Italy and Spain. The analysed material was cDNA or gDNA that came from T cells, B-cell-depleted T cells, or PBMCs.

This CDR3 comprises 13 residues. Looked up from germline, CDR1 is LNHDA and CDR2 is SQIVND (reference sequence). The ends were cut back, 2 bases at V and 6 bases at J, with 10 bases in the middle. Profiling relied on immunoSEQ multiplex PCR, and the TCRdb table lists in-frame clones only, not all of them. The data show approximately 38,000 clones, around 88% seen once. The sequence was obtained from a woman aged 70 to 79 with active COVID-19. Sequencing used peripheral blood. The gene calls are TRBV19 and TRBJ1-2; maybe TRBD1 (5 bases). Here the CDR3 reads CASSIRGFDGYTF. CDR3 sequence (DNA): TGTGCCAGTAGTATACGGGGGTTCGATGGCTACACCTTC. Variable domain in full (rest from reference TRBV19 and TRBJ1-2): DGGITQSPKYLFRKEGQNVTLSCEQNLNHDAMYWYRQDPGQGLRLIYYSQIVNDFQKGDIAEGYSVSREKKESFPLTVTSAQKNPTAFYLCASSIRGFDGYTFGSGTRLTVV.